The rows below give T cell receptor beta chains drawn from one sample of a study of OX40 agonist ivuxolimab in advanced cancers. Generated by immunoSEQ multiplex PCR, the TCRdb table keeps only in-frame clones and is missing some. The table includes tens of thousands of clones, more than 70% detected once. The starting material was CD4+ or CD8+ T cells sorted from blood, obtained in a trial of the OX40 agonist ivuxolimab. Receptor source: an adult with an advanced solid tumor such as melanoma, head and neck, liver or kidney cancer. Each CDR3 is given with its conserved first and last residue. D genes are given only for firm matches. Only part of the rows carry a size: once, few, many, or a class if the clone is expanded.

v_call	clone_size	d_call	j_call	cdr3_aa	cdr3_nt
TRBV4-3	once	-	TRBJ1-5	CASSQDRGSNQPQHF	TGCGCCAGCAGCCAAGATCGGGGAAGCAATCAGCCCCAGCATTTT
TRBV6-1	-	-	TRBJ2-1	CASSARDSAAYEQFF	TGTGCCAGCAGTGCACGGGACTCAGCTGCGTATGAGCAGTTCTTC
TRBV19	-	-	TRBJ1-1	CASSMGMNTEAFF	TGTGCCAGTAGTATGGGGATGAACACTGAAGCTTTCTTT
TRBV19	few	TRBD1	TRBJ2-1	CASTPMGQGRNEQFF	TGTGCCAGTACTCCGATGGGACAGGGTAGGAATGAGCAGTTCTTC
TRBV7-9	once	-	TRBJ2-2	CASSLRAGELFF	TGTGCCAGCAGCTTACGGGCCGGGGAGCTGTTTTTT
TRBV29-1	-	TRBD1	TRBJ1-2	CSVVPNRGSYGYTF	TGCAGCGTTGTTCCGAACAGGGGAAGCTATGGCTACACCTTC
TRBV27	few	TRBD1	TRBJ2-2	CASTPDRANTGELFF	TGTGCCAGCACACCGGACAGGGCGAACACCGGGGAGCTGTTTTTT
TRBV4-2	few	TRBD1	TRBJ2-5	CASSQPGQGVETQYF	TGTGCCAGCAGCCAACCGGGACAGGGTGTGGAGACCCAGTACTTC
TRBV6-1	-	-	TRBJ2-5	CASSEGVGRTVQETQYF	TGTGCCAGCAGTGAAGGGGTAGGACGGACGGTCCAAGAGACCCAGTACTTC
TRBV19	once	TRBD2	TRBJ2-1	CASSFGLADYNEQFF	TGTGCCAGTAGTTTCGGACTAGCGGACTACAATGAGCAGTTCTTC
TRBV4-2	-	TRBD1	TRBJ2-7	CASSQVGQGAYEQYF	TGTGCCAGCAGCCAAGTGGGACAGGGGGCCTACGAGCAGTACTTC
TRBV28	-	-	TRBJ2-6	CASSLSDSGANVLTF	TGTGCCAGCAGTTTAAGCGACTCTGGGGCCAACGTCCTGACTTTC
TRBV9	few	-	TRBJ2-2	CASSVGLGQSLTGELFF	TGTGCCAGCAGCGTAGGTCTAGGACAGAGCCTCACCGGGGAGCTGTTTTTT
TRBV5-6	-	-	TRBJ2-1	CASSRDLERYYNEQFF	TGTGCCAGCAGCCGGGACCTAGAGCGGTACTACAATGAGCAGTTCTTC
TRBV7-6	-	-	TRBJ1-5	CASSQTGSNQPQHF	TGTGCCAGCAGCCAGACAGGTAGCAATCAGCCCCAGCATTTT
TRBV30	-	-	TRBJ2-1	CAWSGPDTFLYNEQFF	TGTGCCTGGAGTGGACCTGACACGTTCCTTTACAATGAGCAGTTCTTC
TRBV5-7	-	-	TRBJ1-5	CASSLGQYSNQPQHF	TGTGCCAGCAGCTTAGGGCAGTATAGCAATCAGCCCCAGCATTTT
TRBV5-6	-	-	TRBJ2-3	CASSLRQLLTDTQYF	TGTGCCAGCAGCTTGAGACAGTTACTCACAGATACGCAGTATTTT
TRBV27	-	TRBD2	TRBJ2-1	CASSLALAGSYNEQFF	TGTGCCAGCAGTTTAGCCCTAGCGGGATCCTACAATGAGCAGTTCTTC
TRBV4-2	once	-	TRBJ2-1	CASMGVSYNEQFF	TGTGCCAGCATGGGGGTTTCCTACAATGAGCAGTTCTTC
TRBV29-1	-	-	TRBJ2-2	CSVPGVNTGELFF	TGCAGCGTTCCAGGGGTAAACACCGGGGAGCTGTTTTTT
TRBV5-1	-	-	TRBJ2-1	CASRWGNPYNEQFF	TGCGCCAGCAGGTGGGGAAATCCATACAATGAGCAGTTCTTC
TRBV7-9	-	-	TRBJ2-7	CASSPPTGTQPYEQYF	TGTGCCAGCAGCCCACCTACCGGGACACAACCGTACGAGCAGTACTTC
TRBV19	once	-	TRBJ1-5	CASSDRKRSQPQHF	TGTGCCAGTAGTGACCGGAAGAGGTCTCAGCCCCAGCATTTT
TRBV7-9	-	TRBD2	TRBJ2-1	CASSLAYWREGQGNEQFF	TGTGCCAGCAGCTTGGCCTATTGGCGGGAGGGCCAGGGCAATGAGCAGTTCTTC
TRBV14	-	-	TRBJ2-1	CASSRGSARSYNEQFF	TGTGCCAGCAGCCGGGGTAGCGCAAGATCCTACAATGAGCAGTTCTTC